Following are 16 T cell receptor beta chains from one sample sequenced in a study of blood T cell repertoires in COVID-19. Sequencing was performed with immunoSEQ multiplex PCR; in TCRdb, only in-frame clones are kept and a portion is missing. This sample has roughly 500,000 clones; about 91% occur once, and the top ten carry approximately 0.9%. The sequenced sample was peripheral blood. Source of these receptors: a man aged 18 to 29 with COVID-19, enrolled during active disease.

The chain is built from TRBV11-2 and TRBJ1-4; D might be TRBD1 (6 bases). V was pared by 3 bases and J by 8 bases, with 16 bases between. Germline V gives CDR1 SGHAT, CDR2 FQNNGV. CDR3 length: 15 amino acids. The CDR3 DNA follows: TGTGCCAGCAGCTTCGGGGACACCATATCGGAAAAACTGTTTTTT. Translated, it gives CASSFGDTISEKLFF.

J is TRBJ1-5 and V is TRBV13; TRBD1 matches at 7 bases. The CDR3 runs to 15 residues. Losses at the gene ends were 0 bases for V and 6 bases for J; bases not matched to a gene: 5. The germline V gene has CDR1 PRHDT and CDR2 FYEKMQ (reference sequence). As DNA, the CDR3 is TGTGCCAGCAGCTTAGGGGCAGGGGGAGGTCAGCCCCAGCATTTT. It is translated as CASSLGAGGGQPQHF.

This chain links TRBV11-2 with TRBJ2-1; TRBD2 might be the D (6 bases). V gave up 5 bases and J gave up 8 bases, with 13 bases separating them. The CDR3 is 13 residues long. Germline V CDR1 and CDR2: SGHAT, FQNNGV. The CDR3 loop reads CASSPPGSDEQFF. CDR3 coding DNA: TGTGCCAGCAGCCCCCCCGGGAGCGATGAGCAGTTCTTC.

The chain is built from TRBV2 and TRBJ1-1; TRBD1 might be the D (5 bases). The germline CDR1 and CDR2 sequences are SNHLY and FYNNEI. V was clipped by 4 bases and J by 0 bases, with 15 bases between them. The CDR3 sequence is 16 residues long. The CDR3 region is CASSGGGPTLNTEAFF. CDR3 sequence (DNA): TGTGCCAGCAGTGGGGGGGGACCCACCTTGAACACTGAAGCTTTCTTT.

This clone was seen once. V is TRBV15 and J is TRBJ2-3; D gene uncertain. CDR3 length equals 12 residues. V dropped 3 bases and J dropped 3 bases, with 4 bases sitting between them. Germline V CDR1 and CDR2: LNHNV, YYDKDF (reference sequence). CDR3 region: CATSRRTDTQYF. The DNA of the CDR3 is TGTGCCACCAGCAGGCGGACAGATACGCAGTATTTT.

This rearrangement joins TRBV7-8 to TRBJ2-5; TRBD2 aligns across 8 bases. The V segment lost 1 base and the J segment 9 bases; nucleotides outside the gene matches: 10. CDR1 and CDR2 (germline): SGHVS, FQNEAQ. The CDR3 covers 15 residues. The DNA of the CDR3 is TGTGCCAGCAGCTTAGGACGGGGGGGCTTGGTGTCCCAGTACTTC. It encodes CASSLGRGGLVSQYF.

The chain has TRBV2 and TRBJ1-6, with TRBD1 matching over 9 bases. Losses at the gene ends were 6 bases for V and 5 bases for J; bases not matched to a gene: 14. Germline CDR1 reads SNHLY; CDR2 reads FYNNEI. The CDR3 length is 18 residues. CDR3: CASRRGTGFGRDNSPLHF. In DNA form, the CDR3 reads TGTGCCAGCAGACGCGGGACAGGGTTCGGTCGCGATAATTCACCCCTCCACTTT.

This rearrangement joins TRBV12-3 or TRBV12-4 to TRBJ2-3; D perhaps matches TRBD2 (5 bases). The CDR3 consists of 13 residues. V was trimmed by 2 bases and J by 7 bases, leaving 10 bases between them. CDR3 bases: TGTGCCAGCAGTTTAAGGACTTTTAATACGCAGTATTTT. Residues: CASSLRTFNTQYF.

The V and J genes are TRBV7-2 and TRBJ2-6, with 7 positions matching TRBD1. Germline trimming cut 5 bases from V and 0 bases from J; bases unmatched to any gene: 13. From germline, CDR1 is SGHTA and CDR2 FQGNSA. There are 19 residues in the CDR3. CDR3 residues: CASSLSVGRDSSGANVLTF. The CDR3 DNA follows: TGTGCCAGCAGCCTCTCCGTTGGCAGGGACAGCTCTGGGGCCAACGTCCTGACTTTC.

The V and J genes are TRBV28 and TRBJ2-7, with D possibly TRBD1 on 5 matching bases. V was pared by 4 bases and J by 2 bases, with 9 bases between. CDR1 is MDHEN, CDR2 SYDVKM, per germline. This CDR3 has 13 amino acids. The CDR3 DNA sequence: TGTGCCAGCAGTTCAGGGCAGACCTACGAGCAGTACTTC. This codes for CASSSGQTYEQYF.

The chain employs TRBV19 and TRBJ1-1; TRBD1 matches 8 bases. The CDR3 has 13 residues. V lost 4 bases and J lost 4; bases outside the gene matches: 2. The V gene's germline CDR1 is LNHDA and CDR2 SQIVND (reference sequence). CDR3 nucleotides: TGTGCCAGTAGTAAGGACAGGGCCACTGAAGCTTTCTTT. Translation gives CASSKDRATEAFF.

The J gene is TRBJ2-2, the V gene TRBV24-1, with 7 bases that match TRBD2. The CDR3 length is 16 residues. With 3 bases clipped from V and 0 bases from J, the junction kept 3 bases outside the gene matches. Per germline, CDR1 KGHDR and CDR2 SFDVKD. The CDR3 region has the DNA TGTGCCACCAGTGATCCTAGCGGAACGAACACCGGGGAGCTGTTTTTT. It encodes CATSDPSGTNTGELFF.

The rearrangement links TRBV2 to TRBJ2-7, with D possibly TRBD2 on 6 matching bases. Trimming took off 3 bases at V and 2 bases at J, with 20 bases between the two ends. Per the germline V gene, CDR1 is SNHLY and CDR2 is FYNNEI. This CDR3 has 17 residues. Written as DNA, the CDR3 is TGTGCCAGCAGTGACCCGGGGAGGCGGGGCGGCACCTACGAGCAGTACTTC. Amino acids: CASSDPGRRGGTYEQYF. Variable domain in full (rest from reference TRBV2 and TRBJ2-7): EPEVTQTPSHQVTQMGQEVILRCVPISNHLYFYWYRQILGQKVEFLVSFYNNEISEKSEIFDDQFSVERPDGSNFTLKIRSTKLEDSAMYFCASSDPGRRGGTYEQYFGPGTRLTVT.

The rearrangement uses TRBV2 and TRBJ1-1; D gene ambiguous. The germline V gene encodes CDR1 SNHLY and CDR2 FYNNEI. The CDR3 sequence is 14 residues long. The germline V and J ends were trimmed by 4 bases and 0 bases, with 9 bases remaining between them. Written as DNA, the CDR3 is TGTGCCAGCAGTGCGAGAACCATGAACACTGAAGCTTTCTTT. Its translation: CASSARTMNTEAFF.

This clone was counted a few times. The chain combines TRBV24-1 with TRBJ2-2; 9 nucleotides match TRBD1. The CDR3 spans 14 residues. V lost 8 bases, J lost 2 bases, and 2 bases stayed unmatched. CDR1 and CDR2 from the germline V gene are KGHDR and SFDVKD. The CDR3 loop is CATTTGGNTGELFF. CDR3 DNA sequence: TGTGCCACCACGACAGGGGGAAACACCGGGGAGCTGTTTTTT.

CDR3 amino acids: CASRITATNEKLFF. CDR3 coding DNA: TGTGCCAGCAGGATAACAGCAACTAATGAAAAACTGTTTTTT. V is TRBV6-5 and J is TRBJ1-4; D not certain. Trimming took 6 bases from V and 0 from J, leaving 8 bases between them. Germline CDR1 is MNHEY and CDR2 is SVGAGI. This CDR3 spans 14 amino acids.